The next 27 T cell receptor beta chains were all read from a single sample in a study of blood T cell repertoires in COVID-19. Method: immunoSEQ multiplex PCR; TCRdb's copy keeps in-frame clones and lacks some. Among 80,000 to 95,000 clones listed, roughly 87% were seen once. The sequencing sample was made of peripheral blood. These receptors were obtained from a woman in her fifties or sixties with active or convalescent COVID-19.

This sequence joins TRBV19 and TRBJ2-3; D ambiguous. This CDR3 has 14 amino acids. CDR1 is LNHDA, CDR2 SQIVND, per germline (reference sequence). Deletions cut 2 bases from V and 0 bases from J, with 6 bases between. The CDR3 here is CASSIPYSTDTQYF. The CDR3 region has the DNA TGTGCCAGTAGTATACCGTATAGCACAGATACGCAGTATTTT.

The chain combines TRBV11-2 with TRBJ2-7; 10 bases match TRBD2. This CDR3 has 15 residues. Per the germline V gene, CDR1 is SGHAT and CDR2 is FQNNGV. The junction had 4 bases not matched to a gene; V was cut back by 5 bases and J by 0 bases. The CDR3 here is CASSHGLAASYEQYF. The CDR3 DNA reads as TGTGCCAGCAGCCACGGACTAGCGGCCTCCTACGAGCAGTACTTC.

The chain joins TRBV9 to TRBJ2-3, with D perhaps TRBD1 (5 bases). Germline CDR1 reads SGDLS; CDR2 reads YYNGEE. Trimming left V 0 bases short and J 1 base short, with 9 bases between. The CDR3 has 15 amino acids. CDR3 DNA: TGTGCCAGCAGCGTAGCAGGGTTGCGCACAGATACGCAGTATTTT. This encodes CASSVAGLRTDTQYF.

This chain uses TRBV18 with TRBJ1-1, with 9 bases identical to TRBD1. CDR1 and CDR2 from the germline V gene are KGHSH and LQKENI. This CDR3 spans 15 amino acids. J lost 6 bases, V lost 3 bases, and 8 bases had no gene match. For the CDR3, the DNA is TGTGCCAGCTCACCGCGGACAGGGGATAGACCTGAAGCTTTCTTT. Translation: CASSPRTGDRPEAFF.

This rearrangement joins TRBV2 to TRBJ1-5; a possible D gene is TRBD1 (5 bases). CDR1 and CDR2 from the germline V gene are SNHLY and FYNNEI. This CDR3 region has 17 residues. V lost 3 bases, J lost 5 bases, and 20 bases lay in between. The CDR3 DNA reads as TGTGCCAGCAGTGACCCCGGGGGAGGGAGTAAGTATCAGCCCCAGCATTTT. This encodes CASSDPGGGSKYQPQHF.

The genes are TRBV6-5 and TRBJ2-1, with 7 bases lining up with TRBD1. The length of the CDR3 is 15 residues. The V gene end was trimmed by 6 bases and the J gene end by 0 bases; junction bases not matched to a gene: 5. Germline CDR1 MNHEY, CDR2 SVGAGI. The CDR3 protein is CASRKGQSSYNEQFF. The CDR3, as DNA: TGTGCCAGCAGAAAGGGACAGAGCTCCTACAATGAGCAGTTCTTC.

The V gene is TRBV27, the J gene TRBJ1-1; no reliable D call. The CDR3 consists of 13 residues. Trimming stripped 1 base from V and 1 base from J, with 4 bases between. CDR1 and CDR2 (germline): MNHEY, SMNVEV (reference sequence). CDR3 amino acids: CASSLYQNTEAFF. DNA for the CDR3: TGTGCCAGCAGTTTATATCAGAACACTGAAGCTTTCTTT.

The J gene is TRBJ1-3, the V gene TRBV6-5, with D unresolved. The CDR3 length is 12 residues. The V gene lost 6 bases and the J gene lost 5 bases, with 8 bases spanning the gap. Germline CDR1 and CDR2: MNHEY and SVGAGI. CDR3 sequence reads: CASSPGRNTIYF. DNA of the CDR3: TGTGCCAGCAGCCCGGGGAGAAACACCATATATTTT.

Written as DNA, the CDR3 is TGTGCCAGAAGCTTGCCCCGTGCCAGGGGTTATGGCTACACCTTC. Translating gives CARSLPRARGYGYTF. The rearrangement links TRBV5-3 to TRBJ1-2; TRBD1 is a possible D gene (6 bases). TRBV5-3 is assigned to the ORF class and has an uncertain function. This CDR3 is 15 amino acids long. Trimming removed 1 base at V and 5 bases at J, with 15 bases between.

The chain links TRBV10-3 to TRBJ2-5; 9 bases are shared with TRBD2. The ends lost 4 bases at V and 7 bases at J; junction bases unmatched: 7. Germline CDR1 reads ENHRY; CDR2 reads SYGVKD. The length of the CDR3 is 14 residues. The CDR3 DNA reads as TGTGCCATCAGTGTGGCTAGCGGGGACGGGACCCAGTACTTC. Protein product: CAISVASGDGTQYF.

This chain uses TRBV6-2 or TRBV6-3 with TRBJ1-1; D possibly corresponds to TRBD1 (5 bases). The germline CDR1 and CDR2 sequences are MNHEY and SVGEGT. The CDR3 loop spans 14 amino acids. The ends were cut back, 2 bases at V and 6 bases at J, with 13 bases in the middle. CDR3 loop: CASSYGGRVAEAFF. As DNA, the CDR3 is TGTGCCAGCAGTTACGGCGGCAGGGTGGCTGAAGCTTTCTTT.

The gene calls are TRBV3-1 (or the pseudogene TRBV3-2) and TRBJ2-1; D might be TRBD2 (6 bases). Germline CDR1 LGHDT, CDR2 YNNKEL (reference sequence). The germline V and J ends were trimmed by 0 bases and 8 bases, with 11 bases remaining between them. The CDR3 is 14 amino acids. The CDR3 here is CASSQEVGGDEQFF. The CDR3 DNA follows: TGTGCCAGCAGCCAAGAGGTGGGAGGCGATGAGCAGTTCTTC.

V is TRBV19 and J is TRBJ1-2; 7 bases match TRBD1. V was pared by 3 bases and J by 4 bases, with 8 bases of the junction left unmatched. Germline-derived CDR1 and CDR2 are LNHDA and SQIVND (reference sequence). The CDR3 has 15 residues. CDR3 in amino acids: CASSIPGQKLYGYTF. DNA for the CDR3: TGTGCCAGTAGTATCCCGGGACAGAAACTCTATGGCTACACCTTC.

The chain joins TRBV5-6 to TRBJ2-1, with a possible D match to TRBD2 (6 bases). The CDR3 is made up of 15 amino acids. CDR1 SGHDT and CDR2 YYEEEE come from the germline V gene. The V end was cut by 5 bases, the J end by 7 bases, with 19 bases between. The chain's CDR3 is CASSRNRDWKNEQFF. For the CDR3, the DNA is TGTGCCAGCAGTCGAAACCGGGACTGGAAAAATGAGCAGTTCTTC.

This chain uses TRBV18 with TRBJ2-1, with 7 nucleotides matching TRBD2. The CDR3 consists of 13 residues. Germline CDR1 and CDR2: KGHSH and LQKENI. The V gene end was trimmed by 2 bases and the J gene end by 7 bases; junction bases not matched to a gene: 2. The CDR3 reads CASSPGTMNEQFF. The CDR3 DNA is TGTGCCAGCTCACCAGGGACTATGAATGAGCAGTTCTTC.

The chain couples TRBV9 to TRBJ1-4; TRBD1 matches at 7 bases. V lost 4 bases to trimming and J lost 5 bases; unmatched junction nucleotides: 11. Germline loops: CDR1 SGDLS, CDR2 YYNGEE. This CDR3 has 16 amino acids. CDR3: CASSWGQTSQNEKLFF. The CDR3 DNA follows: TGTGCCAGCAGCTGGGGACAGACCTCTCAAAATGAAAAACTGTTTTTT.

This chain uses TRBV11-2 with TRBJ2-5, with D possibly being TRBD1 (7 bases). The CDR3 has 15 residues. Trimming cost V 4 bases and J 9 bases, with 21 bases left between them. CDR1 is SGHAT and CDR2 is FQNNGV in the germline V gene. This CDR3 reads CASSSYLPEGAAQYF. DNA for the CDR3: TGTGCCAGCAGCTCATATCTTCCGGAGGGGGCAGCCCAGTACTTC.

The chain employs TRBV30 and TRBJ2-5, with D perhaps TRBD2 (6 bases). The CDR3 is made up of 13 amino acids. Germline V gives CDR1 GTSNPN, CDR2 SVGIG (reference sequence). V was pared by 4 bases and J by 7 bases, with 16 bases between. CDR3 sequence: CAWTSAGRGTQYF. CDR3 coding DNA: TGTGCCTGGACCTCGGCCGGGAGAGGGACCCAGTACTTC.

V and J are TRBV5-1 and TRBJ2-1, with TRBD2 identical over 12 bases. The germline V gene has CDR1 SGHRS and CDR2 YFSETQ. V lost 1 base and J lost 6; bases outside the gene matches: 2. There are 15 residues in the CDR3. The CDR3 here is CASSLTSGGFNEQFF. CDR3 DNA sequence: TGCGCCAGCAGCTTGACTAGCGGGGGGTTCAATGAGCAGTTCTTC. The entire variable domain, with the rest obtained from reference TRBV5-1 and TRBJ2-1, is as follows: KAGVTQTPRYLIKTRGQQVTLSCSPISGHRSVSWYQQTPGQGLQFLFEYFSETQRNKGNFPGRFSGRQFSNSRSEMNVSTLELGDSALYLCASSLTSGGFNEQFFGPGTRLTVL.

This chain connects TRBV7-9 to TRBJ1-1; D might be TRBD1 (6 bases). The ends were cut back, 1 base at V and 8 bases at J, with 8 bases in the middle. Germline V gene lookup returns CDR1 SEHNR and CDR2 FQNEAQ (reference sequence). The CDR3 extends over 12 amino acids. The CDR3 nucleotides read TGTGCCAGCAGCTTAGGGCAGGGGGAAGCTTTCTTT. It yields the protein CASSLGQGEAFF. The whole variable domain, filled in from reference TRBV7-9 and TRBJ1-1, reads DTGVSQNPRHKITKRGQNVTFRCDPISEHNRLYWYRQTLGQGPEFLTYFQNEAQLEKSRLLSDRFSAERPKGSFSTLEIQRTEQGDSAMYLCASSLGQGEAFFGQGTRLTVV.

V usage is TRBV10-3 and J usage is TRBJ1-1; D remains ambiguous. Germline CDR1 is ENHRY and CDR2 is SYGVKD. CDR3 size: 12 residues. V gave up 10 bases and J gave up 4 bases, with 13 bases separating them. CDR3 sequence reads: CASSSGFTEAFF. As DNA, the CDR3 is TGTGCCAGCTCTTCGGGGTTCACTGAAGCTTTCTTT.

A note on this clone: A read error may account for a junction end that differs from germline. The CDR3 reads CASSLGGGPTYEQYF. In DNA form, the CDR3 reads TGTGCTAGCAGCTTAGGAGGGGGCCCCACCTACGAGCAGTACTTC. V and J are TRBV7-7 and TRBJ2-7; a weak D match, TRBD1 (7 bases). This CDR3 has 15 residues. The germline V gene has CDR1 SSHAT and CDR2 FNYEAQ (reference sequence).

The chain recombines TRBV28 with TRBJ1-5; TRBD1 matches at 7 bases. CDR3 length: 13 residues. Germline V gene sequence: CDR1 MDHEN, CDR2 SYDVKM. V dropped 5 bases and J dropped 6; count of bases not matched to a gene: 4. CDR3 DNA sequence: TGTGCCAGCAGTCCAGGGGGGAGTCAGCCCCAGCATTTT. This codes for CASSPGGSQPQHF.

The chain links TRBV5-1 to TRBJ2-7, with TRBD2 as a possible D gene (6 bases). Germline values: CDR1 SGHRS, CDR2 YFSETQ. Trimming shortened V by 6 bases and J by 5 bases, and 15 bases separated the two germline ends. CDR3 length: 13 residues. CDR3 sequence reads: CASIRVGEDEQYF. Written as DNA, the CDR3 is TGCGCCAGCATACGGGTCGGGGAGGACGAGCAGTACTTC.

The chain carries TRBV2 and TRBJ1-6; 7 bases are a match to TRBD1. CDR1 SNHLY and CDR2 FYNNEI come from the germline V gene. CDR3 length equals 14 residues. The V and J ends lost 6 bases and 7 bases, in that order; junction bases with no gene match: 6. The CDR3: CASSPGQLNSPLHF. The CDR3 DNA reads TGTGCCAGCAGCCCGGGACAGTTGAATTCACCCCTCCACTTT. The full variable domain, completed using reference TRBV2 and TRBJ1-6, is EPEVTQTPSHQVTQMGQEVILRCVPISNHLYFYWYRQILGQKVEFLVSFYNNEISEKSEIFDDQFSVERPDGSNFTLKIRSTKLEDSAMYFCASSPGQLNSPLHFGNGTRLTVT.

This chain links TRBV6-5 with TRBJ1-1; 7 nucleotides line up with TRBD1. CDR1 and CDR2 (germline): MNHEY, SVGAGI. The CDR3 is 14 amino acids. The J segment lost 1 base and the V segment lost 5 bases, leaving 4 bases of the junction unmatched. CDR3 amino acids: CASSPRQGNTEAFF. DNA of the CDR3: TGTGCCAGCAGTCCCCGACAGGGGAACACTGAAGCTTTCTTT.

This clone has just one count. The V gene is TRBV3-1 (or the pseudogene TRBV3-2), the J gene TRBJ1-6; no clear D gene. Germline loops: CDR1 LGHDT, CDR2 YNNKEL (reference sequence). Between the trimmed V and J ends, which lost 3 bases and 6 bases, there was a span of 15 bases. The CDR3 sequence is 16 residues long. The CDR3 loop is CASSHGAETTNSPLHF. CDR3 DNA sequence: TGTGCCAGCAGCCATGGTGCAGAGACTACTAATTCACCCCTCCACTTT.